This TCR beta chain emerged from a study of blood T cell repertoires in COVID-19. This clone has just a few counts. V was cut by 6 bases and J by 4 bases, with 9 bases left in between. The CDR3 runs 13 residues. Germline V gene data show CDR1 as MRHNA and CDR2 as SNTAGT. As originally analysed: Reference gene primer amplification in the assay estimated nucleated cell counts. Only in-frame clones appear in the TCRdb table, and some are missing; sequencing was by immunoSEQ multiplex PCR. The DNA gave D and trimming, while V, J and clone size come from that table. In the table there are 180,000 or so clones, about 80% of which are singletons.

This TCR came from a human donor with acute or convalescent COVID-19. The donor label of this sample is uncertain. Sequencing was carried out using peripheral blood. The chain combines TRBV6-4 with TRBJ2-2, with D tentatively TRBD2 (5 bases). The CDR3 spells CASRPEGTGELFF. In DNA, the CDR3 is TGTGCCAGCAGACCCGAGGGCACCGGGGAGCTGTTTTTT.